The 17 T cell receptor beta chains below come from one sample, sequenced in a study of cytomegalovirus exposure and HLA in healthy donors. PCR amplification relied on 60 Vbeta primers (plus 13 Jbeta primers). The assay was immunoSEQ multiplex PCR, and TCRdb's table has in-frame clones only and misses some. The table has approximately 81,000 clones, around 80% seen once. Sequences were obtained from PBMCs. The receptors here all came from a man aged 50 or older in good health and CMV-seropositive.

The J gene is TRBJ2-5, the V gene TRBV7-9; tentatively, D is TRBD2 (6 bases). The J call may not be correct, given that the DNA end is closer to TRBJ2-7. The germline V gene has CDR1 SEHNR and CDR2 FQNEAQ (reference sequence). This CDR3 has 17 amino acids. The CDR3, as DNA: TGTGCCAGCAGCTTATGGTCAGGTGGGGCGGGAACCTACGAGCAGTACTTC. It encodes CASSLWSGGAGTYEQYF.

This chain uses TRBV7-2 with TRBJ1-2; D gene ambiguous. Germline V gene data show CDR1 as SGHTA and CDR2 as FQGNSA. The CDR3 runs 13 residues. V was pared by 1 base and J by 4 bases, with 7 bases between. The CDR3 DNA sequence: TGTGCCAGCAGCTTAGGGGCGACCTATGGCTACACCTTC. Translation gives CASSLGATYGYTF.

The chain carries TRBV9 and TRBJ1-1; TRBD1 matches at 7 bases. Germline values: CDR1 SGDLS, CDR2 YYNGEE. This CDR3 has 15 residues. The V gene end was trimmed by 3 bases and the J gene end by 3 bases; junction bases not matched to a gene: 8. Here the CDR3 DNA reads TGTGCCAGCAGCGCAGAGACAGGGTATGACACTGAAGCTTTCTTT. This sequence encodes CASSAETGYDTEAFF.

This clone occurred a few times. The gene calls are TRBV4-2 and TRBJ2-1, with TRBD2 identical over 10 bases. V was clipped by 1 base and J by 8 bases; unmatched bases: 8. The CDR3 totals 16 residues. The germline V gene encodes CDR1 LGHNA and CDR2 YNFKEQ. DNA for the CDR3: TGTGCCAGCAGCCAAGGTACTAGCGGGGATTGGGATGAGCAGTTCTTC. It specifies CASSQGTSGDWDEQFF.

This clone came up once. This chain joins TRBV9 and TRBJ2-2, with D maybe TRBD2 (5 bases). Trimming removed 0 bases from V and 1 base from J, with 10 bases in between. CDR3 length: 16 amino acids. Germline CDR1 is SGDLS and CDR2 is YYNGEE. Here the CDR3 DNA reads TGTGCCAGCAGCGTAGATGGCGGGCTGAACACCGGGGAGCTGTTTTTT. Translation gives CASSVDGGLNTGELFF.

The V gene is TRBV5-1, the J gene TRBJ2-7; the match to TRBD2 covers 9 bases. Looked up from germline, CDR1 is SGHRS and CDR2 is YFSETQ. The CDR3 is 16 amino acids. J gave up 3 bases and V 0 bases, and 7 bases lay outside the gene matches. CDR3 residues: CASSLDSGGGNYEQYF. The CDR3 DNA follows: TGCGCCAGCAGCTTGGATAGCGGGGGCGGTAACTACGAGCAGTACTTC.

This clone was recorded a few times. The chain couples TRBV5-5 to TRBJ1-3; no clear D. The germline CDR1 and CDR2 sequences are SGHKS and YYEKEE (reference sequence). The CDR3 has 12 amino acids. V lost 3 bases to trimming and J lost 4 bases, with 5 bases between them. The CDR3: CASSSQGNTIYF. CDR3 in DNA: TGTGCCAGCAGCTCACAAGGAAACACCATATATTTT.

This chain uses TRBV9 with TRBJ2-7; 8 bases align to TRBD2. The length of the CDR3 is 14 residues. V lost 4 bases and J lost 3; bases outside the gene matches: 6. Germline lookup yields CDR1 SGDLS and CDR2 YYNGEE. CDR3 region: CASSFGLADYEQYF. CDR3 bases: TGTGCCAGCAGCTTTGGACTAGCCGACTACGAGCAGTACTTC.

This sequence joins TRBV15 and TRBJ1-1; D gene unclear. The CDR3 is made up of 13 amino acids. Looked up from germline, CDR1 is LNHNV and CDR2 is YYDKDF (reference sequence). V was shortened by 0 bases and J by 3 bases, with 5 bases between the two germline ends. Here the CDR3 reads CATSRDSDTEAFF. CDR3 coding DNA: TGTGCCACCAGCAGAGATTCGGACACTGAAGCTTTCTTT. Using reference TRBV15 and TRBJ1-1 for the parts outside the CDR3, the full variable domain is DAMVIQNPRYQVTQFGKPVTLSCSQTLNHNVMYWYQQKSSQAPKLLFHYYDKDFNNEADTPDNFQSRRPNTSFCFLDIRSPGLGDTAMYLCATSRDSDTEAFFGQGTRLTVV.

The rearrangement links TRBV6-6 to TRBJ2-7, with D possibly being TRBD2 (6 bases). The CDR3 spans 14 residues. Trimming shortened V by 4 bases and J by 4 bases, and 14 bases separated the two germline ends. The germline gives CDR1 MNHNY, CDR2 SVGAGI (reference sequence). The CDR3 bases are TGTGCCAGCAGTTCTAGCGAGAGCTCGTACGAGCAGTACTTC. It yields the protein CASSSSESSYEQYF.

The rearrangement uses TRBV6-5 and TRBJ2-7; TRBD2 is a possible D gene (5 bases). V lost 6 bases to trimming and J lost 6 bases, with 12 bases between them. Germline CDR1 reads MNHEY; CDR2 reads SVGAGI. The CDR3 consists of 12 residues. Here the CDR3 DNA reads TGTGCCAGCAGAGCACTAGTCTCCGAGCAGTACTTC. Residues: CASRALVSEQYF.

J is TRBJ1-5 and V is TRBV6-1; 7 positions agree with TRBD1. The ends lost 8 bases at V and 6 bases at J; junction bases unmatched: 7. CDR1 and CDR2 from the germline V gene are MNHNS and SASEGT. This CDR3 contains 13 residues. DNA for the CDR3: TGTGCCAGCTTCCGGGACAGCTCTCAGCCCCAGCATTTT. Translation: CASFRDSSQPQHF.

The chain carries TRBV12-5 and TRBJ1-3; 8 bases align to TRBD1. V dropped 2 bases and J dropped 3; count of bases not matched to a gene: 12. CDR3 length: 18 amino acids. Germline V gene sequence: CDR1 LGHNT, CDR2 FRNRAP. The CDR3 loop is CASGLFARGHPFGNTIYF. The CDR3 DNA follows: TGTGCTAGTGGTTTGTTCGCCAGGGGGCATCCCTTTGGAAACACCATATATTTT.

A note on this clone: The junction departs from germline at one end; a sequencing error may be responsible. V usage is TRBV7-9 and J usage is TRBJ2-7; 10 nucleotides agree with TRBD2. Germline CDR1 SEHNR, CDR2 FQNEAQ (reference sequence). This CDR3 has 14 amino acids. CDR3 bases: TGTTCCAGCAGCCTAGCGGGAGTTGTGTATGAGCAGTACTTC. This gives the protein CSSSLAGVVYEQYF. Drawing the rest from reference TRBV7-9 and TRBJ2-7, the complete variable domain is DTGVSQNPRHKITKRGQNVTFRCDPISEHNRLYWYRQTLGQGPEFLTYFQNEAQLEKSRLLSDRFSAERPKGSFSTLEIQRTEQGDSAMYLCSSSLAGVVYEQYFGPGTRLTVT.

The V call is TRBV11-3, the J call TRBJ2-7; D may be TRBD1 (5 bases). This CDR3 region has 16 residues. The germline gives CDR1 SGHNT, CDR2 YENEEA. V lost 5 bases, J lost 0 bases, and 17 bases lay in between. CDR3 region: CASSPIDSPSSYEQYF. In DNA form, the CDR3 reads TGTGCCAGCAGCCCGATCGACAGCCCGAGCTCCTACGAGCAGTACTTC.

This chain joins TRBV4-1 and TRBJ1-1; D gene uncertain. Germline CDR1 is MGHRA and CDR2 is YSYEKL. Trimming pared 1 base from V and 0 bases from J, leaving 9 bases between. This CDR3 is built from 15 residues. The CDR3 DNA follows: TGCGCCAGCAGCCAAGTGGCGGCATTGAACACTGAAGCTTTCTTT. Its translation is CASSQVAALNTEAFF.

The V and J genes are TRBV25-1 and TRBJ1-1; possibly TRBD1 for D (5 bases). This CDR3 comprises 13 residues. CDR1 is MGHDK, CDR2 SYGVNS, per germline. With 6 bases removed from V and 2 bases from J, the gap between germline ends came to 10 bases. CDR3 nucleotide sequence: TGTGCCAGCAGGATGGGGCTTAACACTGAAGCTTTCTTT. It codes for CASRMGLNTEAFF. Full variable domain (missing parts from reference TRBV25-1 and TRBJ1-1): EADIYQTPRYLVIGTGKKITLECSQTMGHDKMYWYQQDPGMELHLIHYSYGVNSTEKGDLSSESTVSRIRTEHFPLTLESARPSHTSQYLCASRMGLNTEAFFGQGTRLTVV.